This is a list of T cell receptor beta chains from one sample in a study of OX40 agonist ivuxolimab in advanced cancers. Libraries were prepared by immunoSEQ multiplex PCR; TCRdb keeps only in-frame clonotypes and omits some of them. The data show tens of thousands of clones, 82% seen once. Sequences were derived from CD4+ or CD8+ T cells sorted from blood, sampled in a trial of the OX40 agonist ivuxolimab. These TCRs come from an adult with an advanced solid tumor such as melanoma, head and neck, liver or kidney cancer. Each CDR3 is given with its conserved first and last residue. The order of the fields is D gene, clone size, V gene, J gene, CDR3 protein, CDR3 DNA. A D gene is named only where the DNA matches it firmly. Clone size, where shown, is once, few, many, or a class for clones that have expanded.

d_call: -
clone_size: -
v_call: TRBV27
j_call: TRBJ2-3
cdr3_aa: CASSRAGARTISDTQYF
cdr3_nt: TGTGCCAGCAGCCGAGCCGGGGCACGGACTATTTCAGATACGCAGTATTTT

d_call: -
clone_size: few
v_call: TRBV7-2
j_call: TRBJ1-2
cdr3_aa: CASSLGLGFDGYTF
cdr3_nt: TGTGCCAGCAGCTTAGGACTGGGATTCGATGGCTACACCTTC

d_call: -
clone_size: -
v_call: TRBV10-3
j_call: TRBJ2-2
cdr3_aa: CAISEAGAPNTGELFF
cdr3_nt: TGTGCCATCAGTGAGGCAGGGGCTCCTAACACCGGGGAGCTGTTTTTT

d_call: -
clone_size: -
v_call: TRBV27
j_call: TRBJ2-5
cdr3_aa: CASRVAGVAAMGTQYF
cdr3_nt: TGTGCCAGCAGGGTGGCAGGGGTTGCCGCCATGGGGACCCAGTACTTC

d_call: -
clone_size: -
v_call: TRBV18
j_call: TRBJ2-3
cdr3_aa: CASSPPHNTDTQYF
cdr3_nt: TGTGCCAGCTCACCACCCCACAACACAGATACGCAGTATTTT

d_call: TRBD2
clone_size: -
v_call: TRBV5-5
j_call: TRBJ2-2
cdr3_aa: CASSAGGQFGELFF
cdr3_nt: TGTGCCAGCAGCGCGGGAGGACAGTTCGGGGAGCTGTTTTTT

d_call: TRBD2
clone_size: -
v_call: TRBV5-1
j_call: TRBJ2-3
cdr3_aa: CASSLGLAGGYTTDTQYF
cdr3_nt: TGCGCCAGCAGCTTGGGACTAGCGGGGGGGTACACCACAGATACGCAGTATTTT

d_call: -
clone_size: -
v_call: TRBV10-2
j_call: TRBJ1-1
cdr3_aa: CASSESEGNTEAFF
cdr3_nt: TGCGCCAGCAGTGAGTCGGAGGGGAACACTGAAGCTTTCTTT

d_call: TRBD2
clone_size: -
v_call: TRBV28
j_call: TRBJ2-7
cdr3_aa: CASSFGTSGTYEQYF
cdr3_nt: TGTGCCAGCAGTTTTGGGACTAGCGGGACTTACGAGCAGTACTTC

d_call: TRBD1
clone_size: -
v_call: TRBV28
j_call: TRBJ1-2
cdr3_aa: CASRPQQGPFGYTF
cdr3_nt: TGTGCCAGCAGACCGCAACAGGGGCCGTTTGGCTACACCTTC

d_call: -
clone_size: -
v_call: TRBV6-6
j_call: TRBJ1-1
cdr3_aa: CASSLDREAFF
cdr3_nt: TGTGCCAGCAGCCTCGACAGGGAAGCTTTCTTT

d_call: TRBD2
clone_size: -
v_call: TRBV19
j_call: TRBJ2-1
cdr3_aa: CASRGRTSLNYNEQFF
cdr3_nt: TGTGCCAGTCGTGGCCGGACTAGCCTAAACTACAATGAGCAGTTCTTC

d_call: -
clone_size: -
v_call: TRBV5-1
j_call: TRBJ1-4
cdr3_aa: CASSFAGALGTNEKLFF
cdr3_nt: TGCGCCAGCAGCTTCGCAGGGGCTTTGGGAACTAATGAAAAACTGTTTTTT

d_call: TRBD1
clone_size: -
v_call: TRBV7-9
j_call: TRBJ1-2
cdr3_aa: CASSQEGQGVRGYTF
cdr3_nt: TGTGCCAGCAGCCAAGAGGGGCAGGGGGTAAGAGGCTACACCTTC

d_call: -
clone_size: -
v_call: TRBV5-6
j_call: TRBJ2-5
cdr3_aa: CASSFDRWTETQYF
cdr3_nt: TGTGCCAGCAGCTTCGACAGGTGGACAGAGACCCAGTACTTC

d_call: TRBD1
clone_size: -
v_call: TRBV15
j_call: TRBJ1-1
cdr3_aa: CATSTGQGNTEAFF
cdr3_nt: TGTGCCACCAGCACAGGACAGGGGAACACTGAAGCTTTCTTT

d_call: -
clone_size: few
v_call: TRBV5-4
j_call: TRBJ2-1
cdr3_aa: CASSLDLNEQFF
cdr3_nt: TGTGCCAGCAGCTTGGACCTAAATGAGCAGTTCTTC

d_call: -
clone_size: -
v_call: TRBV29-1
j_call: TRBJ1-1
cdr3_aa: CSVEPFPYANTEAFF
cdr3_nt: TGCAGCGTTGAACCTTTTCCGTACGCGAACACTGAAGCTTTCTTT

d_call: TRBD2
clone_size: -
v_call: TRBV18
j_call: TRBJ2-1
cdr3_aa: CASSPTLAGAGEQFF
cdr3_nt: TGTGCCAGCTCACCAACACTAGCGGGAGCTGGGGAGCAGTTCTTC

d_call: -
clone_size: -
v_call: TRBV4-1
j_call: TRBJ1-4
cdr3_aa: CASSQDLGTANEKLFF
cdr3_nt: TGCGCCAGCAGCCAAGATTTGGGCACGGCGAATGAAAAACTGTTTTTT

d_call: -
clone_size: -
v_call: TRBV19
j_call: TRBJ1-1
cdr3_aa: CASIMNTEAFF
cdr3_nt: TGTGCCAGTATTATGAACACTGAAGCTTTCTTT

d_call: TRBD1
clone_size: once
v_call: TRBV6-5
j_call: TRBJ1-1
cdr3_aa: CASRKQGFRNTEAFF
cdr3_nt: TGTGCCAGCAGGAAACAGGGGTTCAGGAACACTGAAGCTTTCTTT

d_call: TRBD2
clone_size: -
v_call: TRBV5-1
j_call: TRBJ2-7
cdr3_aa: CASSLDPSGRSEQYF
cdr3_nt: TGCGCCAGCAGCTTGGACCCTAGCGGGAGGTCCGAGCAGTACTTC

d_call: -
clone_size: -
v_call: TRBV27
j_call: TRBJ2-7
cdr3_aa: CASSFAQISYEQYF
cdr3_nt: TGTGCCAGCAGTTTCGCCCAGATCTCCTACGAGCAGTACTTC

d_call: -
clone_size: -
v_call: TRBV14
j_call: TRBJ1-1
cdr3_aa: CASSRYLTAMNTEAFF
cdr3_nt: TGTGCCAGCAGCCGGTATTTGACAGCAATGAACACTGAAGCTTTCTTT

d_call: TRBD2
clone_size: -
v_call: TRBV13
j_call: TRBJ2-2
cdr3_aa: CASSSTSGGQGGELFF
cdr3_nt: TGTGCCAGCAGCTCAACTAGCGGGGGGCAAGGCGGGGAGCTGTTTTTT

d_call: -
clone_size: once
v_call: TRBV10-2
j_call: TRBJ2-7
cdr3_aa: CASGQRYEQYF
cdr3_nt: TGCGCCAGCGGTCAGAGGTACGAGCAGTACTTC

d_call: TRBD1
clone_size: once
v_call: TRBV6-4
j_call: TRBJ2-2
cdr3_aa: CASSGQGGTGELFF
cdr3_nt: TGTGCCAGCAGCGGACAGGGAGGAACCGGGGAGCTGTTTTTT

d_call: -
clone_size: -
v_call: TRBV5-8
j_call: TRBJ2-3
cdr3_aa: CASSLGVGGRADTQYF
cdr3_nt: TGTGCCAGCAGCTTGGGCGTTGGGGGACGCGCAGATACGCAGTATTTT

d_call: TRBD1
clone_size: once
v_call: TRBV28
j_call: TRBJ2-1
cdr3_aa: CASTTDRATSYNEQFF
cdr3_nt: TGTGCCAGCACCACGGACAGGGCGACCTCCTACAATGAGCAGTTCTTC

d_call: -
clone_size: -
v_call: TRBV4-3
j_call: TRBJ2-1
cdr3_aa: CASSQSGSNNEQFF
cdr3_nt: TGCGCCAGCAGCCAGAGCGGCTCCAACAATGAGCAGTTCTTC

d_call: -
clone_size: -
v_call: TRBV5-4
j_call: TRBJ2-3
cdr3_aa: CASSPGGGGGQDTQYF
cdr3_nt: TGTGCCAGCAGCCCGGGTGGGGGAGGGGGCCAAGATACGCAGTATTTT

d_call: -
clone_size: -
v_call: TRBV2
j_call: TRBJ2-1
cdr3_aa: CASRGPYNEQFF
cdr3_nt: TGTGCCAGCAGAGGACCATACAATGAGCAGTTCTTC

d_call: -
clone_size: -
v_call: TRBV2
j_call: TRBJ2-5
cdr3_aa: CATFSSGETQYF
cdr3_nt: TGTGCCACGTTCTCGTCCGGCGAGACCCAGTACTTC

d_call: -
clone_size: -
v_call: TRBV2
j_call: TRBJ1-1
cdr3_aa: CASSRPGDPGGTEAFF
cdr3_nt: TGTGCCAGCAGCCGGCCCGGGGACCCAGGCGGGACTGAAGCTTTCTTT

d_call: -
clone_size: once
v_call: TRBV4-3
j_call: TRBJ2-5
cdr3_aa: CASSQDLEGETQYF
cdr3_nt: TGCGCCAGCAGCCAAGATCTAGAAGGAGAGACCCAGTACTTC

d_call: -
clone_size: -
v_call: TRBV19
j_call: TRBJ2-1
cdr3_aa: CASSIGFSYNEQFF
cdr3_nt: TGTGCCAGTAGTATAGGGTTCTCCTACAATGAGCAGTTCTTC

d_call: -
clone_size: -
v_call: TRBV27
j_call: TRBJ1-1
cdr3_aa: CASSPYSGTTEAFF
cdr3_nt: TGTGCCAGCAGTCCCTACTCAGGGACCACTGAAGCTTTCTTT

d_call: -
clone_size: few
v_call: TRBV7-8
j_call: TRBJ2-1
cdr3_aa: CASSLDLRDEQFF
cdr3_nt: TGTGCCAGCAGCTTAGATCTGCGGGATGAGCAGTTCTTC

d_call: -
clone_size: -
v_call: TRBV7-2
j_call: TRBJ2-1
cdr3_aa: CASRETERWNNEQFF
cdr3_nt: TGTGCCAGCAGGGAAACCGAACGGTGGAACAATGAGCAGTTCTTC

d_call: -
clone_size: -
v_call: TRBV28
j_call: TRBJ2-2
cdr3_aa: CASSLGFRYGELFF
cdr3_nt: TGTGCCAGCAGTTTGGGGTTTAGGTACGGGGAGCTGTTTTTT

d_call: TRBD1
clone_size: -
v_call: TRBV30
j_call: TRBJ1-3
cdr3_aa: CAWTITGVTGNTIYF
cdr3_nt: TGTGCCTGGACTATCACAGGGGTAACTGGAAACACCATATATTTT

d_call: -
clone_size: -
v_call: TRBV19
j_call: TRBJ2-7
cdr3_aa: CASSIGQGPYYEQYF
cdr3_nt: TGTGCCAGTAGTATAGGCCAGGGACCTTACTACGAGCAGTACTTC

d_call: -
clone_size: few
v_call: TRBV6-6
j_call: TRBJ1-2
cdr3_aa: CATTGGGGYTF
cdr3_nt: TGTGCCACCACCGGGGGTGGAGGCTACACCTTC

d_call: -
clone_size: -
v_call: TRBV5-1
j_call: TRBJ1-6
cdr3_aa: CATRRAENSPLHF
cdr3_nt: TGCGCCACCCGTCGGGCAGAAAATTCACCCCTCCACTTT

d_call: -
clone_size: -
v_call: TRBV6-5
j_call: TRBJ2-5
cdr3_aa: CASSYAAHRGAQYF
cdr3_nt: TGTGCCAGCAGTTACGCGGCACACCGTGGGGCCCAGTACTTC

d_call: TRBD1
clone_size: -
v_call: TRBV11-1
j_call: TRBJ1-2
cdr3_aa: CASSLGTGTGYYGYTF
cdr3_nt: TGTGCCAGCAGCTTGGGGACCGGGACAGGCTACTATGGCTACACCTTC